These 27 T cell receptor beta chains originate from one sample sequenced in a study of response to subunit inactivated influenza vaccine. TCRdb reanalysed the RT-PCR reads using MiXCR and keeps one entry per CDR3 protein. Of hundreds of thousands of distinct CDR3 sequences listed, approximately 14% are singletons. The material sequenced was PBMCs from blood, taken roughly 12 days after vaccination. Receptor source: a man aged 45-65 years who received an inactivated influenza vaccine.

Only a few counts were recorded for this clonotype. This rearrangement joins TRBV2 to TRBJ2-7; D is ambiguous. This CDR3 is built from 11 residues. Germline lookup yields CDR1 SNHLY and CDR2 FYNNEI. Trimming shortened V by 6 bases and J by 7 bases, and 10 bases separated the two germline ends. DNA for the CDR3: TGTGCCAGCAGGGCAGGACGGGAGCAGTACTTC. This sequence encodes CASRAGREQYF.

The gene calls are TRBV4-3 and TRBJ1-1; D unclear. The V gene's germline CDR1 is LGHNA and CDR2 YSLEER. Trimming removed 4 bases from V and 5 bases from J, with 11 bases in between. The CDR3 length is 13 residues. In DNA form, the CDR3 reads TGCGCCAGCAGCCCCTCAGCAGTTACTGAAGCTTTCTTT. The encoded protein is CASSPSAVTEAFF.

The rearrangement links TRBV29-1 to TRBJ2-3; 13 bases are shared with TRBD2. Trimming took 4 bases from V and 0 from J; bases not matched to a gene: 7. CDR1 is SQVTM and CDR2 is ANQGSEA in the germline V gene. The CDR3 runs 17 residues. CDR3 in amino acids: CSVVGLAGALSTDTQYF. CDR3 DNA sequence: TGCAGCGTTGTAGGACTAGCGGGGGCCCTTAGCACAGATACGCAGTATTTT.

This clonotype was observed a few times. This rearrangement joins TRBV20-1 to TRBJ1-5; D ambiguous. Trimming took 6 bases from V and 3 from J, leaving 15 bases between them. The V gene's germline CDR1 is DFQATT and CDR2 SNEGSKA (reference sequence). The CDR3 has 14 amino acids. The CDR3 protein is CSAKRLSDNQPQHF. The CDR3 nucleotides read TGCAGTGCGAAACGCCTCTCCGACAATCAGCCCCAGCATTTT.

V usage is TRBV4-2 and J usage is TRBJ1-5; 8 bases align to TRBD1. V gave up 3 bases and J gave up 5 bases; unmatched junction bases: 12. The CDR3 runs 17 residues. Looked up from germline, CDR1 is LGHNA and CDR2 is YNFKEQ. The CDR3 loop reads CASSQGPIRTGYQPQHF. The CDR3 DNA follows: TGTGCCAGCAGCCAGGGCCCTATCCGGACAGGGTATCAGCCCCAGCATTTT.

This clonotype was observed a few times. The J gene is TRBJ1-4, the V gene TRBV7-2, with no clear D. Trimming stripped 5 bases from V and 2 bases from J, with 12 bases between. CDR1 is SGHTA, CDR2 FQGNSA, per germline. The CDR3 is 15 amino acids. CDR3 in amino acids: CASSVRQVTNEKLFF. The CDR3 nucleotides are TGTGCCAGCAGCGTACGACAAGTTACTAATGAAAAACTGTTTTTT.

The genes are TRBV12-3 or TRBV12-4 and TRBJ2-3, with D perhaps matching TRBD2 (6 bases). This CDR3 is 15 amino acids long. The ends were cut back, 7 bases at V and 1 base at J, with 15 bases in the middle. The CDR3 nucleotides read TGTGCCAGCATTCTAAGTAGGAGGGGCACAGATACGCAGTATTTT. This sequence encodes CASILSRRGTDTQYF.

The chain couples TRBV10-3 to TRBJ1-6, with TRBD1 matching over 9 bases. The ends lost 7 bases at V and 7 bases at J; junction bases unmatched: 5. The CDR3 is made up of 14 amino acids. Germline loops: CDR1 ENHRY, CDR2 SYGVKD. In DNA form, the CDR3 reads TGTGCCATCACTGGGGGACAGGGAAATTCACCCCTCCACTTT. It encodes CAITGGQGNSPLHF.

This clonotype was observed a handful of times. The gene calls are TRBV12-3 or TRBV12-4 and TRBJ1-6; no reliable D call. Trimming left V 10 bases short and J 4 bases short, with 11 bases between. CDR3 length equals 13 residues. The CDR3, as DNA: TGTGCCACTTCGAAAGTATATAATTCACCCCTCCACTTT. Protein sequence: CATSKVYNSPLHF.

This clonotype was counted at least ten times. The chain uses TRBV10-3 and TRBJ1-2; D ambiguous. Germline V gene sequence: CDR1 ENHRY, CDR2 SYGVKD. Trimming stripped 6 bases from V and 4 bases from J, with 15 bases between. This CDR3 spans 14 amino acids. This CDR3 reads CAISHQAVGYGYTF. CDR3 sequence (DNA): TGTGCCATCAGCCACCAGGCGGTGGGCTATGGCTACACCTTC.

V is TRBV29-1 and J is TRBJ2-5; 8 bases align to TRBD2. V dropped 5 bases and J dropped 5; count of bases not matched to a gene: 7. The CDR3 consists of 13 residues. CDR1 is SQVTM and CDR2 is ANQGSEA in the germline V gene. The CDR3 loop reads CSVNRGGRETQYF. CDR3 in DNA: TGCAGCGTTAATCGGGGGGGCCGGGAGACCCAGTACTTC.

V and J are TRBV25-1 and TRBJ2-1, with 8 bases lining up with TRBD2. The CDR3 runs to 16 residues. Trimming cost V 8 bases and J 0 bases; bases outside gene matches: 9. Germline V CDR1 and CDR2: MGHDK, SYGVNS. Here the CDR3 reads CASGGGLGSSYNEQFF. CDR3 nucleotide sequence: TGTGCCAGCGGCGGGGGACTAGGAAGCTCCTACAATGAGCAGTTCTTC.

The CDR3 here is CAISALGQGNEQYF. The CDR3, as DNA: TGTGCCATCAGTGCGCTGGGACAGGGTAACGAGCAGTACTTC. The genes are TRBV10-3 and TRBJ2-7; 9 bases are shared with TRBD1. Germline CDR1 reads ENHRY; CDR2 reads SYGVKD. The trim removed 4 bases at V and 5 bases at J, leaving 6 bases unmatched. The CDR3 runs to 14 residues.

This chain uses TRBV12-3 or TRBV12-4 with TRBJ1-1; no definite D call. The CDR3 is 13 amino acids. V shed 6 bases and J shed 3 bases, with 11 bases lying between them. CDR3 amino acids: CASSIRGDTEAFF. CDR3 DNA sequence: TGTGCCAGCAGCATTCGCGGGGACACTGAAGCTTTCTTT.

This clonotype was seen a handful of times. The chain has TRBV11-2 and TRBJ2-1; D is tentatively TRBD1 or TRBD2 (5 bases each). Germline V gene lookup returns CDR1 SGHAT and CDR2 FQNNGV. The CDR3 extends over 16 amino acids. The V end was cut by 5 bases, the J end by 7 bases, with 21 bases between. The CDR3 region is CASSLSNGAGWNEQFF. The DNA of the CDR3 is TGTGCCAGCAGCCTATCGAACGGGGCCGGGTGGAATGAGCAGTTCTTC.

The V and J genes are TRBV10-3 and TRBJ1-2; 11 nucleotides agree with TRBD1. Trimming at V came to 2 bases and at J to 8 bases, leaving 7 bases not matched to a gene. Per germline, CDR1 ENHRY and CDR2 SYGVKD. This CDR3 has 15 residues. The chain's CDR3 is CAISENYGQGAGYTF. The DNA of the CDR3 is TGTGCCATCAGTGAGAATTACGGACAGGGGGCCGGCTACACCTTC.

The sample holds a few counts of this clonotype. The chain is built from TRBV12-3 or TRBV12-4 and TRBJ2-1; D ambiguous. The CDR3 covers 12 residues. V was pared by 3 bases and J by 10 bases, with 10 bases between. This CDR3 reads CASSFLVHEQFF. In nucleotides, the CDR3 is TGTGCCAGCAGTTTCTTGGTACACGAGCAGTTCTTC.

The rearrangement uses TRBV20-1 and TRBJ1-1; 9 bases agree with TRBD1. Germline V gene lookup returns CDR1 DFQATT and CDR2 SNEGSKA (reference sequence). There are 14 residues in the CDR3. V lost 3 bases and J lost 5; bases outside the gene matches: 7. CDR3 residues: CSARSGTGRTEAFF. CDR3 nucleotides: TGCAGTGCTAGGTCCGGGACAGGGAGGACTGAAGCTTTCTTT.

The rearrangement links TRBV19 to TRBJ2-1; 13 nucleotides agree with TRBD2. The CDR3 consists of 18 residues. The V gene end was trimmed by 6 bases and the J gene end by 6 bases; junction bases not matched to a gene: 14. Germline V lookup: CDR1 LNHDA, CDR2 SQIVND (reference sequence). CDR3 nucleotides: TGTGCCAGTAGCCTTATAAGGCGGACTAGCGGGAGATCCAATGAGCAGTTCTTC. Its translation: CASSLIRRTSGRSNEQFF.

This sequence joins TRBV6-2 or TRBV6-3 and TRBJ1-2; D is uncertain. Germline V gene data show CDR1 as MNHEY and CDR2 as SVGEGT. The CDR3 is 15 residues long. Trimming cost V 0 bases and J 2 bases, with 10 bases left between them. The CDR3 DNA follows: TGTGCCAGCAGTTACTCAAATAGAGGGAACTATGGCTACACCTTC. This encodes CASSYSNRGNYGYTF.

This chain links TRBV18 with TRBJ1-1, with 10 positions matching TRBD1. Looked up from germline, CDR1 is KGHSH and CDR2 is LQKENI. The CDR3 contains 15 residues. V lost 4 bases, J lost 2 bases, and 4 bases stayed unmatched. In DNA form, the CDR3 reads TGTGCCAGCTCACTGGGACAGGGGATCAACACTGAAGCTTTCTTT. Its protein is CASSLGQGINTEAFF.

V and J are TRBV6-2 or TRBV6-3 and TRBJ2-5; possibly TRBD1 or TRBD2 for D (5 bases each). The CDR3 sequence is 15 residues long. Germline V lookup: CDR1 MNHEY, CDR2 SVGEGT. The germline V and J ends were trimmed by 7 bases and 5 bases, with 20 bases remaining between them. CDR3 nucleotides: TGTGCCAGCATCGACGCGGGCAGGGTCGAGGAGACCCAGTACTTC. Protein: CASIDAGRVEETQYF.

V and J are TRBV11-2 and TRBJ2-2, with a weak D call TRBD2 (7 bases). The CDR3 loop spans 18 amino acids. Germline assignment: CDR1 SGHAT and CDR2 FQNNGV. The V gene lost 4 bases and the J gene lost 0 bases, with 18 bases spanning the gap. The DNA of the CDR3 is TGTGCCAGCAGCTCGTCGGGGGGCGCGTGGACGAACACCGGGGAGCTGTTTTTT. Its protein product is CASSSSGGAWTNTGELFF.

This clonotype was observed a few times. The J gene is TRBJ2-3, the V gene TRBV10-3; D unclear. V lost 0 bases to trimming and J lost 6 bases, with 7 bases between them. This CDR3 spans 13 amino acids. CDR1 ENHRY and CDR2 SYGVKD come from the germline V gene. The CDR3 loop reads CAISESVEDTQYF. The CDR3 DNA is TGTGCCATCAGTGAGTCCGTGGAGGATACGCAGTATTTT.

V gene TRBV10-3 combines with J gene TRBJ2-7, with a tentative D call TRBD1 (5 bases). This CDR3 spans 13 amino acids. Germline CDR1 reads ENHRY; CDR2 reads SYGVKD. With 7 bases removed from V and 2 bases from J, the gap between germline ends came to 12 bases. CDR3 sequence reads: CAIKGADAYEQYF. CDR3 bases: TGTGCCATCAAAGGGGCAGACGCCTACGAGCAGTACTTC.

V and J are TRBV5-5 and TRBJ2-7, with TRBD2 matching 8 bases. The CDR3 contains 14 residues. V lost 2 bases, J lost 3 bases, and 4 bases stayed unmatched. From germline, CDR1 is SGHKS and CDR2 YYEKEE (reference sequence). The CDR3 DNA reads TGTGCCAGCAGCTTCGAAGCGGGAGACTACGAGCAGTACTTC. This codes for CASSFEAGDYEQYF.

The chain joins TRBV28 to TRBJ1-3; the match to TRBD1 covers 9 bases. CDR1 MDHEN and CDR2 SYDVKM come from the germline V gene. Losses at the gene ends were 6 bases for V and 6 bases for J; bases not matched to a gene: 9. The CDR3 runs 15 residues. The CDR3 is CASSLRDRVANTIYF. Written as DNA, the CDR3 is TGTGCCAGCAGCCTCCGGGACAGGGTGGCAAACACCATATATTTT.